These 21 T cell receptor beta chains came from one sample sequenced in a study of a mutant IDH1 vaccine in newly diagnosed glioma. Assay: immunoSEQ multiplex PCR; the TCRdb copy retains only in-frame clones and omits some. Of fewer than 45,000 clones listed, approximately 90% are singletons. Regarding time point: week 23, last vaccination. In the vaccine, a single dose held 300 ug of the mutant IDH1 20-mer peptide, along with topical imiquimod. These receptors have no known antigen. Sample: PBMCs, taken from a glioma patient whose treatment included an IDH1 peptide vaccine. All receptors come from a man aged 50 or older with glioma.

The chain employs TRBV29-1 and TRBJ2-5; D unclear. With 3 bases removed from V and 0 bases from J, the gap between germline ends came to 8 bases. Germline assignment: CDR1 SQVTM and CDR2 ANQGSEA. CDR3 length equals 13 residues. CDR3 region: CSVDAADQETQYF. The CDR3 DNA follows: TGCAGCGTTGACGCGGCGGACCAAGAGACCCAGTACTTC. The variable domain in full, with the rest retrieved from reference TRBV29-1 and TRBJ2-5, is SAVISQKPSRDICQRGTSLTIQCQVDSQVTMMFWYRQQPGQSLTLIATANQGSEATYESGFVIDKFPISRPNLTFSTLTVSNMSPEDSSIYLCSVDAADQETQYFGPGTRLLVL.

The chain links TRBV2 to TRBJ1-6; D not certain. V lost 4 bases to trimming and J lost 4 bases, with 11 bases between them. The CDR3 contains 15 residues. Germline loops: CDR1 SNHLY, CDR2 FYNNEI. The CDR3 bases are TGTGCCAGCAGTGGAGGACGGCGATATAATTCACCCCTCCACTTT. It specifies CASSGGRRYNSPLHF.

This chain connects TRBV29-1 to TRBJ1-2; 12 nucleotides line up with TRBD1. Germline V gives CDR1 SQVTM, CDR2 ANQGSEA. The CDR3 runs 17 residues. V shed 1 base and J 4 bases; nucleotides not matched to a gene: 10. The DNA of the CDR3 is TGCAGCGTTGAAGTCCTTCGGGACAGGGGGCGGTCCTATGGCTACACCTTC. Protein: CSVEVLRDRGRSYGYTF.

J is TRBJ2-7 and V is TRBV18, with TRBD1 as a possible D gene (6 bases). The CDR3 has 17 residues. CDR1 and CDR2 (germline): KGHSH, LQKENI. V was trimmed by 3 bases and J by 1 base, leaving 19 bases between them. The CDR3 loop is CASSPALPGTISYEQYF. CDR3 sequence (DNA): TGTGCCAGCTCACCTGCCCTCCCCGGGACAATATCCTACGAGCAGTACTTC.

The V call is TRBV5-1, the J call TRBJ2-3; 7 positions agree with TRBD2. CDR1 and CDR2 from the germline V gene are SGHRS and YFSETQ. This CDR3 is built from 19 residues. The junction had 14 bases not matched to a gene; V was cut back by 1 base and J by 0 bases. CDR3 region: CASSLIGPETGGSTDTQYF. The CDR3 DNA reads TGCGCCAGCAGCTTGATTGGTCCCGAGACGGGAGGCAGCACAGATACGCAGTATTTT.

The chain links TRBV7-9 to TRBJ1-6; possibly TRBD1 for D (5 bases). Germline values: CDR1 SEHNR, CDR2 FQNEAQ (reference sequence). There are 14 residues in the CDR3. V lost 3 bases to trimming and J lost 10 bases, with 13 bases between them. In nucleotides, the CDR3 is TGTGCCAGCAGCTTGGCTGGCTGGGGCTCACCCCTCCACTTT. It specifies CASSLAGWGSPLHF.

This clone was detected only once. V is TRBV10-3 and J is TRBJ2-7; TRBD2 matches 10 bases. J gave up 4 bases and V 6 bases, and 9 bases lay outside the gene matches. The CDR3 sequence is 15 residues long. CDR1 and CDR2 from the germline V gene are ENHRY and SYGVKD. The CDR3 coding sequence is TGTGCCATCAGGGCTAGCGGGAGTACCAGGTACGAGCAGTACTTC. Amino acids: CAIRASGSTRYEQYF.

The chain joins TRBV6-1 to TRBJ1-1; D possibly corresponds to TRBD1 (5 bases). The germline V and J ends were trimmed by 3 bases and 0 bases, with 5 bases remaining between them. Germline V lookup: CDR1 MNHNS, CDR2 SASEGT. This CDR3 has 13 amino acids. This chain's CDR3 is CASSDRVNTEAFF. Written as DNA, the CDR3 is TGTGCCAGCAGTGACAGGGTGAACACTGAAGCTTTCTTT.

The V and J genes are TRBV7-2 and TRBJ2-2; D ambiguous. V was cut by 2 bases and J by 4 bases, with 5 bases left in between. The CDR3 runs 13 residues. The germline V gene encodes CDR1 SGHTA and CDR2 FQGNSA. The CDR3 DNA reads as TGTGCCAGCAGCTTAAGGACCACCGGGGAGCTGTTTTTT. It is translated as CASSLRTTGELFF.

V is TRBV15 and J is TRBJ2-1; 8 bases are shared with TRBD2. CDR3 length equals 15 residues. Germline CDR1 LNHNV, CDR2 YYDKDF (reference sequence). V shed 0 bases, J shed 6 bases, and the junction held 4 bases outside the gene matches. The CDR3 reads CATSREREAFNEQFF. CDR3 coding DNA: TGTGCCACCAGCAGAGAGCGGGAGGCCTTCAATGAGCAGTTCTTC.

This clone has only a few counts. This chain connects TRBV11-2 to TRBJ2-5; 9 bases line up with TRBD1. V was pared by 5 bases and J by 5 bases, with 15 bases of the junction left unmatched. This CDR3 contains 17 residues. The germline V gene encodes CDR1 SGHAT and CDR2 FQNNGV. CDR3 residues: CASSDLPGTGKGETQYF. In DNA, the CDR3 is TGTGCCAGCAGCGACCTCCCCGGGACAGGGAAAGGGGAGACCCAGTACTTC.

This sequence joins TRBV5-1 and TRBJ2-1, with 8 positions matching TRBD2. In germline, CDR1 is SGHRS, CDR2 YFSETQ. Trimming cost V 4 bases and J 6 bases; bases outside gene matches: 12. CDR3 size: 16 residues. CDR3 sequence reads: CASSMRTSQFGNEQFF. Written as DNA, the CDR3 is TGCGCCAGCAGCATGAGGACTAGCCAATTTGGCAATGAGCAGTTCTTC.

The chain is built from TRBV9 and TRBJ1-1; tentative D call: TRBD1 (5 bases). From germline, CDR1 is SGDLS and CDR2 YYNGEE. The CDR3 runs 16 residues. Trimming cost V 3 bases and J 2 bases, with 17 bases left between them. CDR3 residues: CASSEASGTENTEAFF. The CDR3 nucleotides read TGTGCCAGCAGCGAAGCATCCGGGACCGAAAACACTGAAGCTTTCTTT.

The chain is built from TRBV4-3 and TRBJ1-3; D remains unclear. CDR1 and CDR2 from the germline V gene are LGHNA and YSLEER. Trimming pared 0 bases from V and 4 bases from J, leaving 7 bases between. The CDR3 sequence is 14 residues long. The CDR3 DNA reads as TGCGCCAGCAGCCAAGATAGACTGGGAAACACCATATATTTT. This codes for CASSQDRLGNTIYF.

The chain links TRBV19 to TRBJ2-1, with D possibly being TRBD1 (6 bases). From germline, CDR1 is LNHDA and CDR2 SQIVND (reference sequence). V was clipped by 7 bases and J by 7 bases, with 17 bases between them. This CDR3 contains 14 residues. CDR3 sequence reads: CASTITGINNEQFF. The CDR3 region has the DNA TGTGCCAGTACGATAACAGGGATTAATAATGAGCAGTTCTTC.

The chain combines TRBV19 with TRBJ2-5, with 8 nucleotides matching TRBD2. Germline assignment: CDR1 LNHDA and CDR2 SQIVND (reference sequence). The CDR3 has 15 residues. V lost 6 bases to trimming and J lost 1 base; unmatched junction nucleotides: 7. The CDR3 here is CASSTGGGLQETQYF. The CDR3 DNA follows: TGTGCCAGTAGCACGGGGGGGGGACTCCAAGAGACCCAGTACTTC.

The CDR3 sequence: CATSRDSGKSNQPQHF. The CDR3 nucleotides are TGTGCCACCAGCAGAGATTCGGGGAAGAGCAATCAGCCCCAGCATTTT. The rearrangement links TRBV15 to TRBJ1-5; D gene ambiguous. Germline-derived CDR1 and CDR2 are LNHNV and YYDKDF (reference sequence). The CDR3 consists of 16 residues. Deletions cut 0 bases from V and 1 base from J, with 10 bases between.

The chain recombines TRBV7-2 with TRBJ2-7; TRBD2 matches at 8 bases. The CDR3 is 14 residues long. V lost 3 bases, J lost 4 bases, and 5 bases stayed unmatched. The germline V gene has CDR1 SGHTA and CDR2 FQGNSA. The CDR3 region has the DNA TGTGCCAGCAGCTTCTCGAGCGGGGGTTACGAGCAGTACTTC. This gives the protein CASSFSSGGYEQYF.

The rearrangement links TRBV19 to TRBJ1-2; D unresolved. Per the germline V gene, CDR1 is LNHDA and CDR2 is SQIVND (reference sequence). V was pared by 3 bases and J by 6 bases, with 17 bases between. The CDR3 is 15 amino acids. CDR3 sequence reads: CASSIQFYSLDGYTF. The CDR3 region has the DNA TGTGCCAGTAGTATTCAATTCTACAGCTTGGATGGCTACACCTTC. The full variable domain, in which reference TRBV19 and TRBJ1-2 provide the parts outside the CDR3, is DGGITQSPKYLFRKEGQNVTLSCEQNLNHDAMYWYRQDPGQGLRLIYYSQIVNDFQKGDIAEGYSVSREKKESFPLTVTSAQKNPTAFYLCASSIQFYSLDGYTFGSGTRLTVV.

The CDR3 loop is CASSFGSTSTDTQYF. CDR3 nucleotides: TGTGCCAGCAGCTTCGGATCGACTAGCACAGATACGCAGTATTTT. The chain is built from TRBV5-8 and TRBJ2-3, with D unclear. This CDR3 has 15 residues. From germline, CDR1 is SGHTS and CDR2 YDEGEE. V lost 2 bases, J lost 0 bases, and 10 bases lay in between.

The chain couples TRBV5-6 to TRBJ1-6, with 9 bases fitting TRBD1. CDR1 and CDR2 from the germline V gene are SGHDT and YYEEEE. The length of the CDR3 is 17 residues. V gave up 3 bases and J gave up 4 bases; unmatched junction bases: 8. CDR3 DNA sequence: TGTGCCAGCAGCTCTATGACGGACAGGGGTTATAATTCACCCCTCCACTTT. Translating it yields CASSSMTDRGYNSPLHF. The variable domain in full, with the rest retrieved from reference TRBV5-6 and TRBJ1-6, is DAGVTQSPTHLIKTRGQQVTLRCSPKSGHDTVSWYQQALGQGPQFIFQYYEEEERQRGNFPDRFSGHQFPNYSSELNVNALLLGDSALYLCASSSMTDRGYNSPLHFGNGTRLTVT.